A selection of T cell receptor beta chains follows, all from one sample in a study of blood T cell repertoires in COVID-19. TCRdb keeps only in-frame clones here, not all; method: immunoSEQ multiplex PCR. This table has approximately 210,000 clones, 88% appearing once. The sequenced sample was peripheral blood. These receptors all stem from a human donor in a cohort sampled during active COVID-19. CDR3s include the opening cysteine and the closing phenylalanine or tryptophan. The D gene is left open where the match is weak. Clone size, where shown, is once, few, many, or a class for clones that have expanded.

D gene	V gene	clone size	J gene	CDR3 protein	CDR3 DNA
.	TRBV12-5	few	TRBJ1-4	CASGLVLFGAGRLTNEKLFF	TGTGCTAGTGGTTTGGTACTGTTTGGGGCAGGGAGGTTAACTAATGAAAAACTGTTTTTT
.	TRBV30	.	TRBJ2-4	CAWSVQTLAKNIQYF	TGTGCCTGGAGTGTACAGACGTTAGCCAAAAACATTCAGTACTTC
.	TRBV24-1	.	TRBJ2-3	CATSKGGTDTQYF	TGTGCCACCAGCAAGGGGGGCACAGATACGCAGTATTTT
.	TRBV19	.	TRBJ2-1	CASSIFNEQFF	TGTGCCAGTAGTATCTTCAATGAGCAGTTCTTC
.	TRBV7-2	.	TRBJ2-1	CASSSRRALGGQQFF	TGTGCCAGCAGCTCCAGACGGGCGTTGGGAGGCCAGCAGTTCTTC
.	TRBV28	.	TRBJ1-4	CASSAPSHGGDEKLFF	TGTGCCAGCAGTGCCCCCTCCCATGGAGGGGATGAAAAACTGTTTTTT
TRBD1	TRBV2	.	TRBJ1-2	CASSTRTGHYGYTF	TGTGCCAGTTCGACCCGGACAGGGCACTATGGCTACACCTTC
TRBD1	TRBV28	.	TRBJ1-3	CASRWDRWGDSGNTIYF	TGTGCCAGCAGGTGGGACAGGTGGGGAGACTCTGGAAACACCATATATTTT
.	TRBV1	.	TRBJ2-3	CTSSSQEGDREYDTQYF	TGCACCAGCAGCTCCCAAGAGGGGGACAGGGAATATGATACGCAGTATTTT
TRBD1	TRBV5-4	many	TRBJ1-2	CASSSRQGIYTF	TGTGCCAGCAGCTCCAGACAGGGGATCTACACCTTC
.	TRBV6-5	many	TRBJ1-6	CASAGGYNSPLHF	TGTGCCAGCGCGGGCGGTTATAATTCACCCCTCCACTTT
.	TRBV7-2	few	TRBJ1-3	CASSYGAGNTIYF	TGTGCCAGCAGCTACGGGGCTGGAAACACCATATATTTT
TRBD2	TRBV18	once	TRBJ2-2	CASSRLAGGANTGELFF	TGTGCCAGCTCCCGACTAGCGGGGGGGGCGAACACCGGGGAGCTGTTTTTT
.	TRBV27	.	TRBJ2-3	CASSLGQTSFPDTQYF	TGTGCCAGCAGTTTAGGACAGACTTCCTTCCCAGATACGCAGTATTTT
TRBD1	TRBV27	.	TRBJ1-2	CASRETGGGHGYTF	TGTGCCAGCAGGGAAACAGGGGGCGGCCATGGCTACACCTTC
.	TRBV2	.	TRBJ1-2	CAVRGREGYTF	TGTGCCGTCAGGGGCCGCGAGGGCTACACCTTC
TRBD2	TRBV23-1	.	TRBJ2-3	CASLPAQTSGGTDTQYF	TGCGCCAGCCTCCCTGCTCAGACTAGCGGGGGCACAGATACGCAGTATTTT
.	TRBV7-8	.	TRBJ1-1	CASTNQGRWNTEAFF	TGTGCCAGCACGAATCAGGGGCGGTGGAACACTGAAGCTTTCTTT
TRBD2	TRBV7-2	.	TRBJ2-2	CASSQGLAGTGELFF	TGTGCCAGCAGCCAGGGACTAGCGGGCACCGGGGAGCTGTTTTTT
.	TRBV3-1/TRBV3-2	.	TRBJ2-1	CASSQRGRRNEQFF	TGTGCCAGCAGCCAACGCGGGCGAAGGAATGAGCAGTTCTTC
.	TRBV28	.	TRBJ1-2	CASASLAGGYTF	TGTGCCAGCGCCTCCCTGGCGGGTGGCTACACCTTC
TRBD1	TRBV7-2	.	TRBJ2-3	CASSFRQGVTDTQYF	TGTGCCAGCAGCTTCCGACAGGGTGTCACAGATACGCAGTATTTT
TRBD1	TRBV10-2	.	TRBJ2-1	CASRAGTGKITYNEQFF	TGCGCCAGCAGAGCCGGGACAGGGAAAATCACCTACAATGAGCAGTTCTTC
.	TRBV10-3	.	TRBJ2-7	CAIGLSNDPQQYF	TGTGCCATCGGACTTAGCAACGACCCCCAGCAGTACTTC
.	TRBV12-3/TRBV12-4	.	TRBJ2-3	CASNLSGADTQYF	TGTGCCAGCAATCTAAGTGGAGCAGATACGCAGTATTTT